The rows below give T cell receptor beta chains drawn from one sample of a study of CD8 T cells in ankylosing spondylitis. TCRdb called the 5' RACE reads again in MiXCR, with one record for every CDR3 protein. The sample holds roughly 170,000 distinct CDR3 sequences, around 8.9% seen once. The sample was blood, either unsorted or a sorted T cell fraction (not recorded which). These receptors all stem from a female donor with ankylosing spondylitis or in good health (not recorded which). CDR3s include the opening cysteine and the closing phenylalanine or tryptophan. A D gene is named only where the DNA matches it firmly. Size is stated for part of the rows, as once, few or many counts, or as a class when the clone is expanded.

v_call	j_call	d_call	clone_size	cdr3_nt	cdr3_aa
TRBV20-1	TRBJ2-1	TRBD1	-	TGCAGTGCTCGAGACAGGGTGGGAAATGAGCAGTTCTTC	CSARDRVGNEQFF
TRBV11-2	TRBJ1-1	-	-	TGTGCCAGCAGCTTCGTTTTGGGTTGGGTATCGAACGTCGACACTGAAGCTTTCTTT	CASSFVLGWVSNVDTEAFF
TRBV11-1	TRBJ2-1	TRBD2	-	TGTGCCAGCAGCCCCAGACTAGCTTCCAGCTCCTACAATGAGCAGTTCTTC	CASSPRLASSSYNEQFF
TRBV6-2/TRBV6-3	TRBJ2-4	TRBD2	-	TGTGCCAGCAGTTACTCCCTAGCGGGAGGGCTTAGGGTTCAGTACTTC	CASSYSLAGGLRVQYF
TRBV27	TRBJ2-3	-	-	TGTGCCAGCAGTGACCTCCTCCGCACAGATACGCAGTATTTT	CASSDLLRTDTQYF
TRBV20-1	TRBJ1-1	-	few	TGCAGTGCCCTGTTCGAGAAAGCTTTCTTT	CSALFEKAFF
TRBV20-1	TRBJ2-1	TRBD2	few	TGCAGTGCGACTCGGACTAGAATCTATGAGCAGTTCTTC	CSATRTRIYEQFF
TRBV5-1	TRBJ1-1	-	many	TGCGCCAGCAGCTCCGGGACCACCCAGGACGCTTTCTTT	CASSSGTTQDAFF
TRBV11-1	TRBJ2-1	TRBD2	many	TGTGCCAGCAGCTTAGATGGGATAGCGGGAGGATACTACAATGAGCAGTTCTTC	CASSLDGIAGGYYNEQFF
TRBV27	TRBJ2-7	-	few	TGTGCCAGCAGTTTTTTCCAGGGCCCCTACGAGCAGTACTTC	CASSFFQGPYEQYF
TRBV24-1	TRBJ2-3	-	-	TGTGCCACCTCGGCAGGAGGATTGGGCACAGATACGCAGTATTTT	CATSAGGLGTDTQYF
TRBV7-2	TRBJ1-1	-	few	TGTGCCAGCAAACGGCAGGGTGAGAACACTGAAGCTTTCTTT	CASKRQGENTEAFF
TRBV12-3/TRBV12-4	TRBJ1-4	-	many	TGTGCCAGCAGATCCAACCAGGGCCCAACTAATGAAAAACTGTTTTTT	CASRSNQGPTNEKLFF
TRBV29-1	TRBJ1-2	-	many	TGCAGCGTTCCATCCGGGTTAGATGGCTACACCTTC	CSVPSGLDGYTF
TRBV4-3	TRBJ2-7	-	-	TGCGCCAGCAGCCAAGGTCCCGGGACCTACGAGCAGTACTTC	CASSQGPGTYEQYF
TRBV12-3/TRBV12-4	TRBJ1-5	TRBD1	few	TGTGCCAGCAGTGCCCGGGACAGAGTAAATCAGCCCCAGCATTTT	CASSARDRVNQPQHF
TRBV7-8	TRBJ2-1	-	few	TGTGCCAGCAGCTTAATTGGGGGGGGGCCAAAAAATGAGCAGTTCTTC	CASSLIGGGPKNEQFF
TRBV7-2	TRBJ2-3	-	few	TGTGCCAGCAGCTTATTAGGCTCCTCTAGCACAGATACGCAGTATTTT	CASSLLGSSSTDTQYF
TRBV7-9	TRBJ2-7	-	few	TGTGCCAGCAGCTTAGCCTCCGGACATGGCGAGCAGTACTTC	CASSLASGHGEQYF
TRBV10-3	TRBJ1-1	-	many	TGTGCCATCAGTGAGATTTGGAGCGGTGAAGGGAACACTGAAGCTTTCTTT	CAISEIWSGEGNTEAFF
TRBV4-3	TRBJ2-5	TRBD1	few	TGCGCCAGCAGCAACGACAGGGTCGGTGAGACCCAGTACTTC	CASSNDRVGETQYF
TRBV15	TRBJ2-7	TRBD2	-	TGTGCCACCAGCGGGGGTAGCGGGAGGTTCGCCTACGAGCAGTACTTC	CATSGGSGRFAYEQYF
TRBV6-2/TRBV6-3	TRBJ2-1	TRBD1	-	TGTGCCAGCATTAACAGGGGTGAGCAGTTCTTC	CASINRGEQFF
TRBV28	TRBJ2-4	TRBD2	many	TGTGCCAGCCTTGGGGGGGGATTAAACATTCAGTACTTC	CASLGGGLNIQYF
TRBV7-9	TRBJ1-1	TRBD1	-	TGTGCCAGCAGCTCTCCGACAGGGAGGGTACTAACTGAAGCTTTCTTT	CASSSPTGRVLTEAFF
TRBV20-1	TRBJ1-2	TRBD1	-	TGCAGTGCTAGGGGTCATCAGGACAGGGCCTATGGCTACACCTTC	CSARGHQDRAYGYTF
TRBV27	TRBJ1-6	-	few	TGTGCCAGCAGTCCTCAGAATTCACCCCTCCACTTT	CASSPQNSPLHF
TRBV20-1	TRBJ2-1	TRBD2	many	TGCAGTGCTAGAGATTATAGCGGGAGTACCAATGAGCAGTTCTTC	CSARDYSGSTNEQFF
TRBV14	TRBJ2-4	-	-	TGTGCCAGCAGCCCCGGTGGGACCCGAGCCAAAAACATTCAGTACTTC	CASSPGGTRAKNIQYF
TRBV4-3	TRBJ2-6	TRBD1	many	TGCGCCAGCAGCCAAGAGACAGGGTCTGGGGCCAACGTCCTGACTTTC	CASSQETGSGANVLTF
TRBV5-6	TRBJ2-2	-	-	TGTGCCAGCAGACCCTTTGACGGCCACGGGGAGCTGTTTTTT	CASRPFDGHGELFF
TRBV7-2	TRBJ2-1	-	-	TGTGCCAGCAGCTCCGGGATCCTCAATGAGCAGTTCTTC	CASSSGILNEQFF
TRBV28	TRBJ2-1	TRBD2	few	TGTGCCAGCAGTTCCCCGGGACTAGCGGGAGGCCATGCCTACAATGAGCAGTTCTTC	CASSSPGLAGGHAYNEQFF
TRBV20-1	TRBJ2-3	-	-	TGCAGTGCTAGAGAAGGCTTCGGGGCAGATACGCAGTATTTT	CSAREGFGADTQYF
TRBV3-1	TRBJ2-3	-	few	TGTGCCAGCCGTAGGGACGGCACAGATACGCAGTATTTT	CASRRDGTDTQYF
TRBV5-5	TRBJ1-4	-	-	TGTGCCAGCAGCTTGGGAACAGTCATTAATGAAAAACTGTTTTTT	CASSLGTVINEKLFF
TRBV9	TRBJ2-7	-	few	TGTGCCAGCAGCGTAGGAACTAGCCCACCCAACCACGAGCAGTACTTC	CASSVGTSPPNHEQYF
TRBV10-3	TRBJ2-1	-	-	TGTGCCATCAGTGATGCGGGGAATGAGCAGTTCTTC	CAISDAGNEQFF
TRBV10-1	TRBJ2-7	-	once	TGCACCAGCCCAGGTCGGTACGAGCAGTACTTC	CTSPGRYEQYF
TRBV4-3	TRBJ2-4	-	-	TGCGCCAGCAGCCAAGAGAATAGGGCGGTAGACATTCAGTACTTC	CASSQENRAVDIQYF
TRBV7-9	TRBJ2-3	TRBD2	-	TGTGCCAGCAGCCCTCCCAGCGGGAGAAATACAGATACGCAGTATTTT	CASSPPSGRNTDTQYF
TRBV7-9	TRBJ2-1	-	-	TGTGCCAGCAGCCTAGGGGGAGGGCCTTCCAATGAGCAGTTCTTC	CASSLGGGPSNEQFF
TRBV7-6	TRBJ2-1	TRBD2	few	TGTGCCAGCAGCCTTACTAGCGGGATACGCAATGAGCAGTTCTTC	CASSLTSGIRNEQFF
TRBV9	TRBJ2-7	-	-	TGTGCCAGCAGCCCAGGGGACTCCATCTACGAGCAGTACTTC	CASSPGDSIYEQYF
TRBV4-3	TRBJ1-2	-	few	TGCGCCAGCAGCCAAGAGAGGACATTCTATGGCTACACCTTC	CASSQERTFYGYTF
TRBV19	TRBJ1-2	TRBD1	few	TGTGCCAGTAGTACCGGACAGGGGGTCATGAACTATGGCTACACCTTC	CASSTGQGVMNYGYTF
TRBV27	TRBJ2-7	-	few	TGTGCCAGCAGTCCTATGGCGGGGGCCGGAGAGCAGTACTTC	CASSPMAGAGEQYF
TRBV11-2	TRBJ2-5	-	many	TGTGCCAGCAGCTTGTGGCTCGCGGGATTGGGAGAGACCCAGTACTTC	CASSLWLAGLGETQYF
TRBV6-2/TRBV6-3	TRBJ1-5	-	-	TGTGCCAGCAGCGACGTGGCGGCTACCCAGCTCCAGCATTTT	CASSDVAATQLQHF
TRBV6-2/TRBV6-3	TRBJ2-1	-	few	TGTGCCAGCAGTTTTAAGGGGGTCTACAATGAGCAGTTCTTC	CASSFKGVYNEQFF
TRBV12-3/TRBV12-4	TRBJ1-2	-	many	TGTGCCAGCAGTTCACCCGTGGACAGCTATGGCTACACCTTC	CASSSPVDSYGYTF
TRBV6-2/TRBV6-3	TRBJ2-7	-	-	TGTGCCAGCAGTTACTGGACCAGGGACGAGCAGTACTTC	CASSYWTRDEQYF
TRBV6-5	TRBJ1-1	-	many	TGTGCCAGCAGTTACTTTAATATGAACACTGAAGCTTTCTTT	CASSYFNMNTEAFF
TRBV30	TRBJ2-7	TRBD2	many	TGTGCCTGGGAGTTAGCGGGAATGGGGTACGAGCAGTACTTC	CAWELAGMGYEQYF
TRBV6-1	TRBJ2-6	-	-	TGTGCCAGCGGGTCGGGCTCTGGGGCCAACGTCCTGACTTTC	CASGSGSGANVLTF
TRBV11-1	TRBJ1-3	-	many	TGTGCCAGCAGCGGGCAGGCCGCCGCGGGTCCCTCTGGAAACACCATATATTTT	CASSGQAAAGPSGNTIYF
TRBV27	TRBJ1-5	-	-	TGTGCCAGCAGTTTACATACAGGGAATCAGCCCCAGCATTTT	CASSLHTGNQPQHF
TRBV11-2	TRBJ2-2	TRBD2	-	TGTGCCAGCAGCCCTTTCCCTTGGGTAGCGGGCGGAACCGGGGAGCTGTTTTTT	CASSPFPWVAGGTGELFF
TRBV7-6	TRBJ2-5	TRBD1	-	TGTGCCAGCAGCTCCCCCCGGACAGGGGGAAAGACCCAGTACTTC	CASSSPRTGGKTQYF
TRBV7-2	TRBJ2-7	-	few	TGTGCCAGCAGCTTATCGGATTTCTCCTACGAGCAGTACTTC	CASSLSDFSYEQYF